These 20 T cell receptor beta chains were all obtained from the same sample, sequenced in a study of patients and donors after allogeneic stem cell transplantation. Using its own MiXCR run on the RT-PCR reads, TCRdb lists one record per CDR3 protein. The sample has some 960,000 distinct CDR3 sequences; about a sixth are singletons. What was sequenced was blood, either unsorted or a sorted T cell fraction (not recorded which). These receptors all come from a human donor who was either an allogeneic HSCT recipient or a stem cell or donor lymphocyte infusion donor (not recorded which). It is not recorded whose cells these are; they may come from a transplant donor.

V is TRBV29-1 and J is TRBJ2-1; 7 bases map to TRBD1. This CDR3 is built from 12 residues. CDR1 is SQVTM, CDR2 ANQGSEA, per germline. V trimming: 6 bases; J trimming: 6 bases; junction bases outside the gene matches: 5. The CDR3 spells CSVAQGPNEQFF. CDR3 DNA: TGCAGCGTAGCACAGGGGCCCAATGAGCAGTTCTTC.

The chain joins TRBV12-3 or TRBV12-4 to TRBJ1-1; no firm D call. The CDR3 has 11 amino acids. Trimming removed 3 bases from V and 8 bases from J, with 7 bases in between. The CDR3 loop is CASSFNREAFF. CDR3 in DNA: TGTGCCAGCAGTTTCAACCGAGAAGCTTTCTTT.

This clonotype was observed a few times. The J gene is TRBJ2-7, the V gene TRBV29-1; no definite D call. Per the germline V gene, CDR1 is SQVTM and CDR2 is ANQGSEA. Trimming took 4 bases from V and 6 from J, leaving 4 bases between them. The CDR3 has 9 amino acids. CDR3 residues: CSVAGEQYF. The DNA for the CDR3 is TGCAGCGTTGCGGGCGAGCAGTACTTC.

At least ten counts were recorded for this clonotype. The rearrangement joins TRBV12-3 or TRBV12-4 to TRBJ1-5, with TRBD1 matching 8 bases. The ends lost 5 bases at V and 2 bases at J; junction bases unmatched: 5. The CDR3 contains 15 residues. CDR3 loop: CASSIGQGGNQPQHF. CDR3 nucleotides: TGTGCCAGCAGTATCGGACAGGGTGGCAATCAGCCCCAGCATTTT.

The chain joins TRBV2 to TRBJ2-1, with TRBD2 identical over 8 bases. The CDR3 has 14 residues. V lost 4 bases to trimming and J lost 9 bases; unmatched junction nucleotides: 8. Germline CDR1 is SNHLY and CDR2 is FYNNEI. Here the CDR3 reads CASSVASGRAEQFF. CDR3 nucleotide sequence: TGTGCCAGCAGTGTGGCCAGCGGGAGAGCTGAGCAGTTCTTC.

The chain recombines TRBV14 with TRBJ2-7, with unresolved D. In germline, CDR1 is SGHDN, CDR2 FVKESK. The CDR3 is made up of 15 amino acids. V was cut by 1 base and J by 5 bases, with 15 bases left in between. The CDR3 loop reads CASSQARNFVNEQYF. The DNA of the CDR3 is TGTGCCAGCAGCCAAGCCCGGAACTTCGTTAACGAGCAGTACTTC.

V usage is TRBV5-1 and J usage is TRBJ1-1; D uncertain. The CDR3 length is 15 residues. Per germline, CDR1 SGHRS and CDR2 YFSETQ. The V end was cut by 3 bases, the J end by 4 bases, with 16 bases between. The CDR3 protein is CASSSQRVGGTEAFF. CDR3 coding DNA: TGCGCCAGCAGCTCCCAAAGGGTGGGTGGCACTGAAGCTTTCTTT.

This clonotype was picked up a small number of times. This chain links TRBV20-1 with TRBJ2-7; TRBD1 agrees at 7 bases. J gave up 0 bases and V 3 bases, and 8 bases lay outside the gene matches. The CDR3 covers 15 residues. The germline gives CDR1 DFQATT, CDR2 SNEGSKA (reference sequence). The CDR3 coding sequence is TGCAGTGCTAGTTCCAGACAGGGCCCCTCCTACGAGCAGTACTTC. Translating gives CSASSRQGPSYEQYF.

The chain is built from TRBV19 and TRBJ2-1; tentatively, D is TRBD2 (5 bases). The CDR3 sequence is 16 residues long. The V and J ends lost 0 bases and 1 base respectively, with 10 bases between them. Germline values: CDR1 LNHDA, CDR2 SQIVND (reference sequence). CDR3 coding DNA: TGTGCCAGTAGTATAGACGGAGGAGGATCCTACAATGAGCAGTTCTTC. Translating it yields CASSIDGGGSYNEQFF. The full variable domain, rest sourced from reference TRBV19 and TRBJ2-1, is DGGITQSPKYLFRKEGQNVTLSCEQNLNHDAMYWYRQDPGQGLRLIYYSQIVNDFQKGDIAEGYSVSREKKESFPLTVTSAQKNPTAFYLCASSIDGGGSYNEQFFGPGTRLTVL.

There are a few counts of this clonotype. The CDR3 here is CASSEAYNEQFF. The CDR3 nucleotides are TGTGCCAGCAGCGAAGCCTACAATGAGCAGTTCTTC. The chain is built from TRBV6-2 or TRBV6-3 and TRBJ2-1; D is undetermined. CDR1 is MNHEY and CDR2 is SVGEGT in the germline V gene. Trimming left V 6 bases short and J 2 bases short, with 5 bases between. The CDR3 length is 12 residues.

This clonotype occurred a few times. The CDR3 DNA reads as TGCAGCGTTCTTGACAGGGGCCCCTACGAGCAGTACTTC. This sequence encodes CSVLDRGPYEQYF. The chain joins TRBV29-1 to TRBJ2-7, with 8 bases lining up with TRBD1. CDR3 length equals 13 residues. V dropped 5 bases and J dropped 2; count of bases not matched to a gene: 5. From germline, CDR1 is SQVTM and CDR2 ANQGSEA.

This clonotype was picked up a small number of times. V gene TRBV4-2 combines with J gene TRBJ1-3, with D unresolved. CDR3 size: 18 residues. V dropped 0 bases and J dropped 0 bases, with 15 bases sitting between them. From germline, CDR1 is LGHNA and CDR2 YNFKEQ. The CDR3 loop reads CASSQDLGEPASGNTIYF. CDR3 nucleotide sequence: TGTGCCAGCAGCCAAGATCTTGGCGAACCAGCCTCTGGAAACACCATATATTTT.

The chain couples TRBV12-3 or TRBV12-4 to TRBJ1-6, with TRBD1 as a possible D gene (5 bases). The CDR3 is 16 residues long. Trimming removed 5 bases from V and 9 bases from J, with 20 bases in between. For the CDR3, the DNA is TGTGCCAGCAGTAGGGGAGGAGGGACGCGTCGTTCACCCCTCCACTTT. The encoded protein is CASSRGGGTRRSPLHF.

A few counts support this clonotype. V is TRBV20-1 and J is TRBJ2-3, with TRBD1 as a possible D gene (6 bases). V was clipped by 4 bases and J by 2 bases, with 7 bases between them. The CDR3 length is 12 residues. CDR1 and CDR2 from the germline V gene are DFQATT and SNEGSKA (reference sequence). Here the CDR3 reads CSATGATDTQYF. The CDR3 DNA is TGCAGTGCTACAGGGGCCACAGATACGCAGTATTTT.

In its sample, this clonotype was seen many times. This sequence joins TRBV29-1 and TRBJ1-2, with D possibly TRBD1 on 6 matching bases. The CDR3 runs to 14 residues. Germline assignment: CDR1 SQVTM and CDR2 ANQGSEA. Trimming took off 7 bases at V and 2 bases at J, with 17 bases between the two ends. CDR3 DNA: TGCAGCGCTACCCCCGGGACAAAGAACTATGGCTACACCTTC. Translation gives CSATPGTKNYGYTF.

On this clonotype itself: At one boundary the junction diverges from the germline segment, which might be a read error. CDR3 region: CASSLGEGGSQYF. Here the CDR3 DNA reads TGTGCTAGCAGCCTAGGGGAGGGGGGATCCCAGTACTTC. This chain connects TRBV7-7 to TRBJ2-5, with D tentatively TRBD2 (7 bases). The germline CDR1 and CDR2 sequences are SSHAT and FNYEAQ (reference sequence). The CDR3 length is 13 residues.

The chain recombines TRBV24-1 with TRBJ2-2; TRBD1 might be the D (6 bases). From germline, CDR1 is KGHDR and CDR2 SFDVKD. The germline V and J ends were trimmed by 6 bases and 4 bases, with 14 bases remaining between them. The CDR3 consists of 15 residues. CDR3 protein: CATSQPGAATGELFF. The CDR3 DNA sequence: TGTGCCACCAGTCAGCCAGGGGCGGCCACCGGGGAGCTGTTTTTT.

This clonotype was counted between two and nine times. The chain combines TRBV5-1 with TRBJ2-7; the D gene is possibly TRBD1 (5 bases). This CDR3 comprises 14 residues. V lost 0 bases and J 4 bases, leaving 11 bases between the germline ends. Germline V gene lookup returns CDR1 SGHRS and CDR2 YFSETQ. The CDR3 DNA sequence: TGCGCCAGCAGCTTGGACTATGGGGCTTACGAGCAGTACTTC. It is translated as CASSLDYGAYEQYF.

The table lists this clonotype with a few counts. This chain joins TRBV25-1 and TRBJ1-1; TRBD1 agrees at 7 bases. The CDR3 extends over 15 amino acids. The germline gives CDR1 MGHDK, CDR2 SYGVNS. Losses at the gene ends were 1 base for V and 4 bases for J; bases not matched to a gene: 6. CDR3 bases: TGTGCCAGCAGTGAATCGACAGGGCGGTCCACTGAAGCTTTCTTT. It yields the protein CASSESTGRSTEAFF.

This clonotype was counted a few times. The rearrangement uses TRBV24-1 and TRBJ2-2; TRBD2 agrees at 13 bases. Germline V CDR1 and CDR2: KGHDR, SFDVKD. CDR3 size: 18 residues. The V gene end was trimmed by 2 bases and the J gene end by 7 bases; junction bases not matched to a gene: 9. The CDR3 reads CATSDSKLAGGPNGELFF. The CDR3 DNA reads TGTGCCACCAGTGATTCGAAACTAGCGGGAGGGCCTAACGGGGAGCTGTTTTTT.